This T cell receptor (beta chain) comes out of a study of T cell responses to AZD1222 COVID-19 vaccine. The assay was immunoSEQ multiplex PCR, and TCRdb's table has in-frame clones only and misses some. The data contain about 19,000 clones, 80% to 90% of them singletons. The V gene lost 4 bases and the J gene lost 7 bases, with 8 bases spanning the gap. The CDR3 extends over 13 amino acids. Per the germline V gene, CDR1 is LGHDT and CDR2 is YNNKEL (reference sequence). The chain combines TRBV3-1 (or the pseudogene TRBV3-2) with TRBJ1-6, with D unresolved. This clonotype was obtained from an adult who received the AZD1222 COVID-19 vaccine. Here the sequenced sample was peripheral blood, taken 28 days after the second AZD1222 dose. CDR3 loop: CASSLRLNSPLHF. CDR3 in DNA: TGTGCCAGCAGCCTAAGGTTGAATTCACCCCTCCACTTT.